These 25 T cell receptor beta chains were all obtained from the same sample, sequenced in a study of blood T cell repertoires in COVID-19. The protocol was immunoSEQ multiplex PCR, while the TCRdb copy is restricted to in-frame clones and leaves out a portion. The data contain some 100,000 clones, more than 85% of them singletons. The sequenced sample consisted of peripheral blood. Every receptor here comes from a man aged 60-69 years with acute or convalescent COVID-19.

The chain employs TRBV24-1 and TRBJ2-3; 11 bases are shared with TRBD2. The CDR3 runs to 16 residues. Trimming took 3 bases from V and 1 from J; bases not matched to a gene: 2. Germline V CDR1 and CDR2: KGHDR, SFDVKD. The CDR3 DNA follows: TGTGCCACCAGTGATCGACTAGCGGGACGCACAGATACGCAGTATTTT. Protein product: CATSDRLAGRTDTQYF.

The chain is built from TRBV2 and TRBJ2-7; 7 bases line up with TRBD1. Germline V gene lookup returns CDR1 SNHLY and CDR2 FYNNEI. CDR3 length equals 13 residues. Trimming took 6 bases from V and 9 from J; bases not matched to a gene: 11. In DNA, the CDR3 is TGTGCCAGCAGCGACAAGACAGGGTGGGGGCAGTACTTC. Its protein product is CASSDKTGWGQYF.

The chain uses TRBV30 and TRBJ1-1, with D possibly matching TRBD1 (5 bases). From germline, CDR1 is GTSNPN and CDR2 SVGIG (reference sequence). This CDR3 comprises 17 residues. The V and J ends lost 2 bases and 1 base respectively, with 20 bases between them. CDR3 protein: CAWSPPRGLFSNTEAFF. CDR3 coding DNA: TGTGCCTGGAGTCCACCCCGGGGACTTTTTTCGAACACTGAAGCTTTCTTT.

This chain connects TRBV5-1 to TRBJ1-1; D not certain. Per germline, CDR1 SGHRS and CDR2 YFSETQ. Trimming shortened V by 0 bases and J by 3 bases, and 6 bases separated the two germline ends. The CDR3 consists of 13 residues. CDR3 sequence: CASSLDADTEAFF. The CDR3 DNA is TGCGCCAGCAGCTTGGACGCGGACACTGAAGCTTTCTTT.

The chain uses TRBV12-3 or TRBV12-4 and TRBJ1-1; 7 nucleotides align to TRBD1. This CDR3 spans 13 amino acids. The trim removed 6 bases at V and 0 bases at J, leaving 1 base unmatched. The CDR3 bases are TGTGCCAGCAGGACAGGGTTGAACACTGAAGCTTTCTTT. Translation: CASRTGLNTEAFF.

The chain is built from TRBV7-2 and TRBJ2-1; a weak D match, TRBD2 (5 bases). The CDR3 covers 15 residues. Trimming removed 5 bases from V and 0 bases from J, with 11 bases in between. Germline V CDR1 and CDR2: SGHTA, FQGNSA. CDR3: CASSADYNSYNEQFF. The CDR3 coding sequence is TGTGCCAGCAGCGCCGACTATAACTCCTACAATGAGCAGTTCTTC. The whole variable domain, remainder taken from reference TRBV7-2 and TRBJ2-1, is GAGVSQSPSNKVTEKGKDVELRCDPISGHTALYWYRQSLGQGLEFLIYFQGNSAPDKSGLPSDRFSAERTGGSVSTLTIQRTQQEDSAVYLCASSADYNSYNEQFFGPGTRLTVL.

The chain recombines TRBV2 with TRBJ1-2; perhaps TRBD1 as D (5 bases). CDR3 length: 13 amino acids. Germline lookup yields CDR1 SNHLY and CDR2 FYNNEI. Trimming removed 0 bases at V and 6 bases at J, with 8 bases between. CDR3 nucleotide sequence: TGTGCCAGCAGTGAAGCCAGGGTCGATGGCTACACCTTC. Encoded protein: CASSEARVDGYTF.

The chain links TRBV3-1 (or the pseudogene TRBV3-2) to TRBJ1-6; 11 positions agree with TRBD1. V was clipped by 5 bases and J by 6 bases; unmatched bases: 6. Germline CDR1 LGHDT, CDR2 YNNKEL (reference sequence). The CDR3 has 16 residues. The CDR3 sequence: CASSFGQGAGNSPLHF. Written as DNA, the CDR3 is TGTGCCAGCAGCTTCGGACAGGGGGCTGGTAATTCACCCCTCCACTTT.

The CDR3 sequence: CASSNMLQRFTGTRDLDTQYF. The CDR3 DNA reads TGTGCCAGTAGTAATATGCTACAGCGCTTCACCGGGACTAGGGACTTAGATACGCAGTATTTT. V usage is TRBV19 and J usage is TRBJ2-3; TRBD2 matches 8 bases. CDR3 size: 21 residues. Trimming took 4 bases from V and 5 from J; bases not matched to a gene: 26. CDR1 and CDR2 from the germline V gene are LNHDA and SQIVND (reference sequence). Based on the CDR3 plus reference TRBV19 and TRBJ2-3, the full variable domain is DGGITQSPKYLFRKEGQNVTLSCEQNLNHDAMYWYRQDPGQGLRLIYYSQIVNDFQKGDIAEGYSVSREKKESFPLTVTSAQKNPTAFYLCASSNMLQRFTGTRDLDTQYFGPGTRLTVL.

Here the CDR3 reads CASTIDQASGELFF. The CDR3 DNA sequence: TGCGCCAGCACTATTGACCAGGCATCCGGGGAGCTGTTTTTT. The gene calls are TRBV10-2 and TRBJ2-2, with D uncertain. Trimming shortened V by 7 bases and J by 6 bases, and 15 bases separated the two germline ends. Germline V lookup: CDR1 WSHSY, CDR2 SAAADI. The CDR3 is 14 residues long.

In nucleotides, the CDR3 is TGTGCCAGCAGAGCGGGAGTTGGGAATGAGCAGTTCTTC. Translated, it gives CASRAGVGNEQFF. The gene calls are TRBV27 and TRBJ2-1; 8 positions agree with TRBD2. The junction had 5 bases not matched to a gene; V was cut back by 6 bases and J by 7 bases. The CDR3 length is 13 residues. Looked up from germline, CDR1 is MNHEY and CDR2 is SMNVEV (reference sequence).

The chain combines TRBV12-5 with TRBJ1-1; D unresolved. The CDR3 loop spans 14 amino acids. Germline V gene data show CDR1 as LGHNT and CDR2 as FRNRAP. Between the trimmed V and J ends, which lost 0 bases and 5 bases, there was a span of 10 bases. The CDR3 reads CASGLVRQVTEAFF. CDR3 sequence (DNA): TGTGCTAGTGGTTTGGTACGGCAGGTAACTGAAGCTTTCTTT.

This chain uses TRBV2 with TRBJ1-4, with D unclear. The CDR3 extends over 16 amino acids. The V gene's germline CDR1 is SNHLY and CDR2 FYNNEI. V lost 6 bases and J lost 3, with 17 bases in between. CDR3 sequence (DNA): TGTGCCAGCAGAGATATTCGATCGCCGGCTAATGAAAAACTGTTTTTT. Protein: CASRDIRSPANEKLFF.

The V call is TRBV2, the J call TRBJ2-3; possible D gene TRBD1, 7 bases. The V gene's germline CDR1 is SNHLY and CDR2 FYNNEI. V lost 3 bases and J 3 bases, leaving 13 bases between the germline ends. The CDR3 is 15 amino acids. CDR3 DNA: TGTGCCAGCAGTGAGAGGGCAGGGGGGACAGATACGCAGTATTTT. It translates to CASSERAGGTDTQYF.

This clone was seen only once. The chain couples TRBV5-1 to TRBJ2-1; 13 bases map to TRBD2. The V gene end was trimmed by 4 bases and the J gene end by 0 bases; junction bases not matched to a gene: 7. The germline V gene has CDR1 SGHRS and CDR2 YFSETQ. CDR3 length: 18 amino acids. Written as DNA, the CDR3 is TGCGCCAGCAGCCCGGGACTAGCGGGACATTTCTCCTACAATGAGCAGTTCTTC. It specifies CASSPGLAGHFSYNEQFF.

The V and J genes are TRBV2 and TRBJ2-7; 7 bases line up with TRBD1. Germline V gene lookup returns CDR1 SNHLY and CDR2 FYNNEI. The V gene end was trimmed by 9 bases and the J gene end by 3 bases; junction bases not matched to a gene: 2. The CDR3 totals 11 residues. The CDR3 spells CARRQGYEQYF. For the CDR3, the DNA is TGTGCCAGAAGACAGGGCTACGAGCAGTACTTC.

This chain links TRBV6-1 with TRBJ2-1; the D is unclear. Trimming left V 0 bases short and J 7 bases short, with 13 bases between. Germline values: CDR1 MNHNS, CDR2 SASEGT. The CDR3 consists of 15 residues. CDR3 coding DNA: TGTGCCAGCAGTGAAGCGCTAGAGCTAAATAATGAGCAGTTCTTC. Translation: CASSEALELNNEQFF.

The chain uses TRBV28 and TRBJ2-2, with a tentative D call TRBD1 (7 bases). Trimming took 2 bases from V and 4 from J, leaving 14 bases between them. The V gene's germline CDR1 is MDHEN and CDR2 SYDVKM. The CDR3 loop spans 16 amino acids. The CDR3 spells CASSLRAGGGTGELFF. DNA of the CDR3: TGTGCCAGCAGTTTACGGGCAGGGGGAGGCACCGGGGAGCTGTTTTTT.

V and J are TRBV7-9 and TRBJ1-3; D remains unclear. The CDR3 loop spans 17 amino acids. The germline gives CDR1 SEHNR, CDR2 FQNEAQ (reference sequence). Trimming left V 5 bases short and J 0 bases short, with 17 bases between. The CDR3 bases are TGTGCCAGCAGCCCCCACGGAGCGGCGAGCTCTGGAAACACCATATATTTT. Its protein product is CASSPHGAASSGNTIYF.

V is TRBV11-3 and J is TRBJ1-5, with unresolved D. The V gene lost 2 bases and the J gene lost 5 bases, with 7 bases spanning the gap. Germline CDR1 SGHNT, CDR2 YENEEA. This CDR3 is built from 13 residues. The CDR3 loop is CASSLSEDQPQHF. In nucleotides, the CDR3 is TGTGCCAGCAGCTTATCTGAGGATCAGCCCCAGCATTTT.

The chain links TRBV23-1 to TRBJ2-7, with D perhaps matching TRBD1 (6 bases). TRBV23-1 is classed as an ORF, of uncertain function. V was shortened by 11 bases and J by 2 bases, with 19 bases between the two germline ends. The CDR3 runs to 14 residues. The CDR3 protein is CAPKWGLDTYEQYV. The DNA for the CDR3 is TGCGCCCCAAAGTGGGGGCTGGACACCTACGAGCAGTACGTC.

This sequence joins TRBV19 and TRBJ2-2, with 8 bases that match TRBD1. Germline CDR1 LNHDA, CDR2 SQIVND (reference sequence). The CDR3 is 17 residues long. Trimming cost V 5 bases and J 5 bases; bases outside gene matches: 13. CDR3 in amino acids: CASSSMDRAERTGELFF. The CDR3 region has the DNA TGTGCCAGTAGTTCTATGGACAGGGCGGAGAGAACCGGGGAGCTGTTTTTT.

The chain is built from TRBV3-1 (or the pseudogene TRBV3-2) and TRBJ2-1; the D gene is possibly TRBD2 (6 bases). V was clipped by 4 bases and J by 3 bases, with 16 bases between them. Germline values: CDR1 LGHDT, CDR2 YNNKEL (reference sequence). The CDR3 sequence is 16 residues long. CDR3 sequence: CASSPRARGYYNEQFF. The CDR3 bases are TGTGCCAGCAGCCCCCGCGCGCGGGGATACTACAATGAGCAGTTCTTC.

V gene TRBV6-5 combines with J gene TRBJ2-7, with D perhaps TRBD2 (5 bases). The CDR3 has 12 amino acids. CDR1 and CDR2 from the germline V gene are MNHEY and SVGAGI. V lost 4 bases and J 12 bases, leaving 16 bases between the germline ends. In DNA, the CDR3 is TGTGCCAGCAGTTCCGGACTGGCTAATAGGTACTTC. As protein: CASSSGLANRYF.

V and J are TRBV25-1 and TRBJ1-2; D is unclear. Germline CDR1 and CDR2: MGHDK and SYGVNS. Trimming took off 7 bases at V and 8 bases at J, with 11 bases between the two ends. The CDR3 is made up of 11 amino acids. CDR3 bases: TGTGCCAGCACCGCCGCAAGCGGCTACACCTTC. As protein: CASTAASGYTF.